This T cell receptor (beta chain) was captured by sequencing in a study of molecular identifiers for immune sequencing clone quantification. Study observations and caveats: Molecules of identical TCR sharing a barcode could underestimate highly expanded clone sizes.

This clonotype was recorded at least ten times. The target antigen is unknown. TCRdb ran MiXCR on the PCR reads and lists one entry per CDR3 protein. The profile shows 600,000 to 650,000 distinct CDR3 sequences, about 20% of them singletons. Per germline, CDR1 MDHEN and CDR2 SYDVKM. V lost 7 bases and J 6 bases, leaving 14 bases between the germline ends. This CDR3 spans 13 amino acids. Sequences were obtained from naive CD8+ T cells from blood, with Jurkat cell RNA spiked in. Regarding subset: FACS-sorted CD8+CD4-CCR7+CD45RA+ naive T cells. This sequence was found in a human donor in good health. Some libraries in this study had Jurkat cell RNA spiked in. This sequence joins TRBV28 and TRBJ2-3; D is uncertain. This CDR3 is CASTHAYLDTQYF. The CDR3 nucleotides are TGTGCCAGCACTCACGCGTATCTCGATACGCAGTATTTT.